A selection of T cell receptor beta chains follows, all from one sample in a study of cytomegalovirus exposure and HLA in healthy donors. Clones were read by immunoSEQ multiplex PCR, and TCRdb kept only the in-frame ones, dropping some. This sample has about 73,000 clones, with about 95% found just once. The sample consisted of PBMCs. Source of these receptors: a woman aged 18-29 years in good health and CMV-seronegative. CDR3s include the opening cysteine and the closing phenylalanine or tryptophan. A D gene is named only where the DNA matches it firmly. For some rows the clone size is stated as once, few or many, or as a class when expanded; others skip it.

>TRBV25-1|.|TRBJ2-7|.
CASSGYQVHEQYF
TGTGCCAGCAGTGGGTACCAGGTCCACGAGCAGTACTTC
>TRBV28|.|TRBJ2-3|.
CASSGTLGADTQYF
TGTGCCAGCAGTGGGACACTGGGAGCAGATACGCAGTATTTT
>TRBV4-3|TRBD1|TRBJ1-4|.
CASSQVRTGQEKLFF
TGCGCCAGCAGCCAAGTGAGGACAGGACAAGAAAAACTGTTTTTT
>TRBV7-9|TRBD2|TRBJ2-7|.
CASSWTDLAGEQYF
TGTGCCAGCAGCTGGACAGATCTAGCGGGCGAGCAGTACTTC
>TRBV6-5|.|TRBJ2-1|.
CASSVPGVSYNEQFF
TGTGCCAGCAGTGTCCCGGGGGTGTCCTACAATGAGCAGTTCTTC
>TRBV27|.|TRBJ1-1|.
CASRRDNTEAFF
TGTGCCAGCAGGCGGGACAACACTGAAGCTTTCTTT
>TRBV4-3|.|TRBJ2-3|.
CASSQDGRTDTQYF
TGCGCCAGCAGCCAAGATGGGCGCACAGATACGCAGTATTTT
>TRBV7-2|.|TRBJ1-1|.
CALKQGNTEAFF
TGTGCCCTAAAGCAGGGGAACACTGAAGCTTTCTTT
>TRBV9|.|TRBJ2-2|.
CASSSLSSGALTGELFF
TGTGCCAGCAGCTCCTTATCTAGTGGGGCTCTCACCGGGGAGCTGTTTTTT
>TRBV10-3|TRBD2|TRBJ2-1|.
CAISPPLAADNEQFF
TGTGCCATCAGTCCTCCACTAGCGGCCGACAATGAGCAGTTCTTC
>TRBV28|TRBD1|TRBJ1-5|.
CASSDRGNQPQHF
TGTGCCAGCAGCGACAGGGGGAATCAGCCCCAGCATTTT
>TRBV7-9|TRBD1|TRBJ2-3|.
CASSYRGPADTQYF
TGTGCCAGCAGCTACAGGGGGCCCGCAGATACGCAGTATTTT
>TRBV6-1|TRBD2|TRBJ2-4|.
CASSTAGGGNIQYF
TGTGCCAGCAGTACAGCGGGGGGTGGAAACATTCAGTACTTC
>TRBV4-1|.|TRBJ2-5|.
CASSQGSGDQETQYF
TGCGCCAGCAGCCAAGGCTCAGGGGACCAAGAGACCCAGTACTTC
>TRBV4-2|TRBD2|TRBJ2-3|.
CASSPTAGGPTDTQYF
TGTGCCAGCAGCCCTACCGCGGGGGGCCCCACAGATACGCAGTATTTT
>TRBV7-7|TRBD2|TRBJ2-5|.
CASSRTSGSWETQYF
TGTGCTAGCAGCCGGACTAGCGGGAGCTGGGAGACCCAGTACTTC
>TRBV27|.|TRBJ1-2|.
CATKGRSFYGYTF
TGTGCCACCAAAGGGAGATCATTCTATGGCTACACCTTC
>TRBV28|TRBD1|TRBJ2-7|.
CASRFTGASYEQYF
TGTGCCAGCAGGTTTACAGGGGCTTCCTACGAGCAGTACTTC
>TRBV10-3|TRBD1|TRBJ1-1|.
CAISPGQGGRTAFF
TGTGCCATCAGTCCTGGACAGGGTGGGCGGACAGCTTTCTTT
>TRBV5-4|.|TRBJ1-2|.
CASSLGQNYGYTF
TGTGCCAGCAGCTTGGGACAGAACTATGGCTACACCTTC
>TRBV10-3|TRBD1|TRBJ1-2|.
CAINEPGGGDYGYTF
TGTGCCATCAACGAGCCAGGGGGAGGTGATTATGGCTACACCTTC
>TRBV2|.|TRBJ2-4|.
CASNPWTDIAKNIQYF
TGTGCCAGCAACCCTTGGACAGACATAGCCAAAAACATTCAGTACTTC
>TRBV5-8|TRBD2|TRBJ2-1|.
CASSFLAGEEQFF
TGTGCCAGCAGCTTCCTAGCGGGGGAAGAGCAGTTCTTC
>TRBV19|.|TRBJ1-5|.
CASSWLILNQPQHF
TGTGCCAGTAGTTGGCTGATTTTAAATCAGCCCCAGCATTTT
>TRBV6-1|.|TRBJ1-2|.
CASSEVQGYGYTF
TGTGCCAGCAGTGAGGTACAGGGCTATGGCTACACCTTC
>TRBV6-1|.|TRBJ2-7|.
CASSEGEGPTYEQYF
TGTGCCAGCAGTGAAGGAGAGGGCCCAACCTACGAGCAGTACTTC
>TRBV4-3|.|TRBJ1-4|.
CASSQDSGVANEKLFF
TGCGCCAGCAGCCAAGACTCGGGGGTGGCTAATGAAAAACTGTTTTTT
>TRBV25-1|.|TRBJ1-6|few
CASSATGNSPLHF
TGTGCCAGCAGCGCGACGGGTAATTCACCCCTCCACTTT
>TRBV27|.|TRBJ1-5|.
CASSLQGTNQPQHF
TGTGCCAGCAGTTTACAGGGGACCAATCAGCCCCAGCATTTT
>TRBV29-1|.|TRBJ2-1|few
CSVVPSGYNEQFF
TGCAGCGTGGTGCCCTCGGGTTACAATGAGCAGTTCTTC
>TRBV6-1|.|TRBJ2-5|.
CASSSTLGEETQYF
TGTGCCAGCAGCTCCACCCTAGGAGAAGAGACCCAGTACTTC
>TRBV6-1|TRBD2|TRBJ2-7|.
CASSGLAGPYEQYF
TGTGCCAGCAGTGGACTAGCGGGACCCTACGAGCAGTACTTC
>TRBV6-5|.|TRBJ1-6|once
CASSGSRAGNSPLHF
TGTGCCAGCAGTGGGTCCAGGGCCGGTAATTCACCCCTCCACTTT
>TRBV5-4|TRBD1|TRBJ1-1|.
CASSLGDRQILGAFF
TGTGCCAGCAGCTTGGGGGACAGGCAAATACTGGGAGCTTTCTTT
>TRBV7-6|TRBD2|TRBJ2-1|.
CASSLDSIAGGYNEQFF
TGTGCCAGCAGCTTAGATTCAATAGCGGGAGGCTACAATGAGCAGTTCTTC
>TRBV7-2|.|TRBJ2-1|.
CASSPGRGTSSYNEQFF
TGTGCCAGCAGCCCTGGACGTGGGACAAGCTCCTACAATGAGCAGTTCTTC
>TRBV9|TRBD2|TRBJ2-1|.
CASSVGGGDYNEQFF
TGTGCCAGCAGCGTAGGCGGGGGAGATTACAATGAGCAGTTCTTC
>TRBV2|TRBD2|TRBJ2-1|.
CASSELRLAGSEQFF
TGTGCCAGCAGTGAACTCCGACTAGCGGGATCGGAGCAGTTCTTC
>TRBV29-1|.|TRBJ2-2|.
CSVDRAGELFF
TGCAGCGTTGACAGGGCCGGGGAGCTGTTTTTT
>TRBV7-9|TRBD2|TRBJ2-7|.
CASTGLADEQYF
TGTGCCAGCACGGGACTAGCCGACGAGCAGTACTTC
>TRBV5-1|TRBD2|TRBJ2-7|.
CASSPSGVSYEQYF
TGCGCCAGCAGCCCAAGCGGGGTCTCCTACGAGCAGTACTTC
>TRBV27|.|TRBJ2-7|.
CASSFATTSYEQYF
TGTGCCAGCAGTTTCGCGACTACCTCCTACGAGCAGTACTTC
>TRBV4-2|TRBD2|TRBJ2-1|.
CASSHGLASNNEQFF
TGTGCCAGCAGCCACGGACTAGCCTCAAACAATGAGCAGTTCTTC
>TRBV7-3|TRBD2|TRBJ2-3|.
CASSQNGRAPGTQYF
TGTGCCAGCAGCCAAAACGGGAGGGCCCCCGGTACGCAGTATTTT
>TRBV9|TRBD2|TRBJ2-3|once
CASSVGDRGGGTDTQYF
TGTGCCAGCAGCGTAGGTGATCGCGGGGGAGGCACAGATACGCAGTATTTT
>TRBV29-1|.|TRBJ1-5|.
CSVLAGGSNQPQHF
TGCAGCGTCCTGGCGGGGGGGAGCAATCAGCCCCAGCATTTT
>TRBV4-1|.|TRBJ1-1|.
CASSQKTGGTEAFF
TGCGCCAGCAGCCAGAAGACAGGTGGCACTGAAGCTTTCTTT
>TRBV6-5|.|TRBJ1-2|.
CASSYPTTGYGYTF
TGTGCCAGCAGTTACCCCACGACAGGCTATGGCTACACCTTC